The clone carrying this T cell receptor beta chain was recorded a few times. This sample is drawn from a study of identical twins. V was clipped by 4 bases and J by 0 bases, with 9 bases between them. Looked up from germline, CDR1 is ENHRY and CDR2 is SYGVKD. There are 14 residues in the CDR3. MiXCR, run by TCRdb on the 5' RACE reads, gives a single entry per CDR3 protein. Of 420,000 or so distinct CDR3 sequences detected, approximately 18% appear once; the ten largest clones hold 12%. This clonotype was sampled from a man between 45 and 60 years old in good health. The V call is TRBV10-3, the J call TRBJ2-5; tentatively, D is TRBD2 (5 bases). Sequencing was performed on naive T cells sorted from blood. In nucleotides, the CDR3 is TGTGCCATCAGTGGCCGAGGGTACCAAGAGACCCAGTACTTC. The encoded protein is CAISGRGYQETQYF.